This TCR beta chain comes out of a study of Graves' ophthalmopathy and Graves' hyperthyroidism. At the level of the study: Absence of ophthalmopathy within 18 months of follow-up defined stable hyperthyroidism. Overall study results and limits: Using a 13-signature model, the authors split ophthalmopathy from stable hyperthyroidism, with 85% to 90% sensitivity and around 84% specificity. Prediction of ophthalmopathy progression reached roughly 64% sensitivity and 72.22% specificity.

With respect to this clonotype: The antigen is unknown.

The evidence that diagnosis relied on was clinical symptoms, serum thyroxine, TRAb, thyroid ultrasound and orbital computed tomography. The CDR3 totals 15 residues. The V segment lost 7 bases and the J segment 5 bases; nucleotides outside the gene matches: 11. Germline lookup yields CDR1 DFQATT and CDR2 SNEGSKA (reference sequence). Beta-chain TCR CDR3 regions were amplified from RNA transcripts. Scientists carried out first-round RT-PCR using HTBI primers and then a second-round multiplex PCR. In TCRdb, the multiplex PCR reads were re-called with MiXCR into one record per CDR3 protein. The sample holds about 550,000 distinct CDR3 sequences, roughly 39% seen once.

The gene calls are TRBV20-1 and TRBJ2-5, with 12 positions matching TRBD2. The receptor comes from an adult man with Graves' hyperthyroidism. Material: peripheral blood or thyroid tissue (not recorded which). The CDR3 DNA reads TGCAGTGTTAGGCTCGAAACTAGCGGGGGGGAGACCCAGTACTTC. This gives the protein CSVRLETSGGETQYF.